The rows below give T cell receptor beta chains drawn from one sample of a study of regulatory T cells in long-lasting Graves disease. Each CDR3 protein is one row after TCRdb ran MiXCR on the multiplex PCR reads. Of approximately 490,000 distinct CDR3 sequences detected, around 16% appear once; the ten largest clones hold more than 9%. The same data also went into a second study, on T cells in Graves' hyperthyroidism and ophthalmopathy.

The material sequenced was peripheral blood mononuclear cells (PBMCs), taken at new diagnosis, from a patient treated with antithyroid drugs. The receptors stem from a man in his forties with Graves disease. Each CDR3 is given with its conserved first and last residue. The order of the fields is V gene, CDR3 protein.

>TRBV28
CASSRRLAGGPEQFF
>TRBV6-5
CASSYPTGVANEQYF
>TRBV30
CAWSVAEWNQPQHF
>TRBV5-1
CASSPRGASYEQYF
>TRBV28
CASSSIVGQGVNEQFF
>TRBV27
CASSLGGLKGAQYF
>TRBV12-3/TRBV12-4
CASSLQGRAEQFF
>TRBV5-1
CASSGGAANTGELFF
>TRBV20-1
CSARDSGQYHGYTF
>TRBV11-2
CASSFMQGPGKTQYF
>TRBV30
CAWSLGKNNEQFF
>TRBV20-1
CSVKGPNTEAFF
>TRBV28
CASRTIYGEGEKLFF
>TRBV4-2
CASSRLGQGHTDTQYF
>TRBV6-2/TRBV6-3
CASNDGTPDPTDTQYF
>TRBV11-2
CASSLDRGRQETQYF
>TRBV27
CASRLAGADTQYF
>TRBV24-1
CATSERGRETQYF
>TRBV6-1
CASSSGVLFETQYF
>TRBV5-1
CASSYGGGPAEPYEQYF
>TRBV30
CAWSGGLAGLYEQYF
>TRBV6-6
CASSYSGVSTDTQYF
>TRBV24-1
CATSETGPGGKAYGYTF
>TRBV12-3/TRBV12-4
CASSFLTEQFF
>TRBV28
CASNFGAYEQYF
>TRBV13
CASSFGLAGGADTQYF
>TRBV30
CAWSWSGLVPDTQYF
>TRBV5-1
CASSLGSASGSYYTDTQYF
>TRBV27
CASSRDRGWETQYF
>TRBV5-6
CASSWDRGGHEQFF
>TRBV27
CASSITRTENSPLHF
>TRBV27
CASSATGTNEKLFF
>TRBV30
CAWSAKGGYEQYF
>TRBV7-3
CASSLRSGSFGEQFF
>TRBV18
CASSPKYSPLENIQYF
>TRBV11-3
CASSKTGTQPQHF
>TRBV6-2/TRBV6-3
CASSYFPGLAVPPSLYEQYF
>TRBV7-2
CASSLVGGLGNEQFF
>TRBV12-3/TRBV12-4
CASSFQANSPLHF
>TRBV28
CASRPGQLYTGELFF
>TRBV20-1
CSARERRGGTSGYNEQFF
>TRBV10-3
CAIRKGMVYYNEQFF
>TRBV12-3/TRBV12-4
CASRRDPTNTGELFF
>TRBV7-9
CASSLAHGKFTLNQYF
>TRBV5-1
CASSPGMLAREETQYF
>TRBV28
CASNRGDTTYNEQFF
>TRBV28
CASRLGISGQTQETQYF
>TRBV20-1
CSARAESSYEQYF
>TRBV9
CASSAASGSSGELFF
>TRBV10-3
CAISEITGGRMDTEAFF
>TRBV5-4
CASSSNTGTEETQYF
>TRBV24-1
CATSDLLGAADTQYF